These T cell receptor beta chains were read from a single sample in a study of T cell changes during pregnancy in multiple sclerosis. Libraries were prepared by immunoSEQ multiplex PCR; TCRdb keeps only in-frame clonotypes and omits some of them. The sample shows some 16,000 clones, approximately 80% of them seen only once. The sequencing here drew on CD8+ T cells from peripheral blood mononuclear cells, taken after pregnancy. These receptors all stem from a female donor in good health, enrolled as a control in a pregnancy study. CDR3s include the opening cysteine and the closing phenylalanine or tryptophan. Each record gives: V gene, J gene, D gene, clone size, CDR3 DNA, CDR3 protein. A D gene is named only where the DNA matches it firmly. Some rows mark clone size as missing; the rest say once, few, many or name a class of expanded clone.

V: TRBV13; J: TRBJ1-2; D: TRBD1; size: .; DNA: TGTGCCAGCAGCCCTCGGGACAGGGGAAACTATGGCTACACCTTC; CDR3: CASSPRDRGNYGYTF
V: TRBV6-1; J: TRBJ1-4; D: .; size: .; DNA: TGTGCCAGCAGACTTAAGGGGGAGAATGAAAAACTGTTTTTT; CDR3: CASRLKGENEKLFF
V: TRBV28; J: TRBJ2-7; D: TRBD1; size: .; DNA: TGTGCCAGCAGTCGAGGACAGGAACCCTCCTACGAGCAGTACTTC; CDR3: CASSRGQEPSYEQYF
V: TRBV6-1; J: TRBJ1-2; D: .; size: .; DNA: TGTGCCAGCAGTGAAGAGGAGGCAGGGCGGGGTGGCTACACCTTC; CDR3: CASSEEEAGRGGYTF
V: TRBV6-4; J: TRBJ2-1; D: TRBD2; size: few; DNA: TGTGCCAGCAGTGACGACGGGGGGGCCGGTAATGAGCAGTTCTTC; CDR3: CASSDDGGAGNEQFF
V: TRBV29-1; J: TRBJ1-1; D: TRBD1; size: .; DNA: TGCAGCGACGGTGGGACAGGGGCGAACACTGAAGCTTTCTTT; CDR3: CSDGGTGANTEAFF
V: TRBV6-1; J: TRBJ2-5; D: .; size: few; DNA: TGTGCCAGCAGTGAAGTGGGGGGTGGCCAAGAGACCCAGTACTTC; CDR3: CASSEVGGGQETQYF
V: TRBV4-3; J: TRBJ2-1; D: TRBD2; size: .; DNA: TGCGCCAGCAGCCATAGCGGGGATTACAATGAGCAGTTCTTC; CDR3: CASSHSGDYNEQFF
V: TRBV6-1; J: TRBJ2-7; D: TRBD1; size: few; DNA: TGTGCCAGCAGTGCCTGGACAGGTCCCTACGAGCAGTACTTC; CDR3: CASSAWTGPYEQYF
V: TRBV5-1; J: TRBJ1-2; D: .; size: few; DNA: TGCGCCAGCAGCAGGGGCCATGGCTACACCTTC; CDR3: CASSRGHGYTF
V: TRBV27; J: TRBJ1-6; D: TRBD1; size: .; DNA: TGTGCCAGCAGTGTCCACAGGGGGCGCGTAAATTCACCCCTCCACTTT; CDR3: CASSVHRGRVNSPLHF
V: TRBV4-1; J: TRBJ2-1; D: TRBD2; size: .; DNA: TGCGCCAGTAGCGGGAGGGATGGGGTAGGCAATGAGCAGTTCTTC; CDR3: CASSGRDGVGNEQFF
V: TRBV4-2; J: TRBJ2-1; D: .; size: .; DNA: TGTGCCAGCAGCTTCACTCCGGGGAGGGAGCAGTTCTTC; CDR3: CASSFTPGREQFF
V: TRBV7-9; J: TRBJ2-7; D: .; size: .; DNA: TGTGCCAGCAGCCCCCCTACCAAAGACGAGCAGTACTTC; CDR3: CASSPPTKDEQYF
V: TRBV2; J: TRBJ2-7; D: .; size: .; DNA: TGTGCCAGCAGTGAAGGAATTAGAGGCTACGAGCAGTACTTC; CDR3: CASSEGIRGYEQYF
V: TRBV27; J: TRBJ1-3; D: TRBD1; size: .; DNA: TGTGCCAGCAGTCCCGGGACAGGGGGCTTAAACACCATATATTTT; CDR3: CASSPGTGGLNTIYF
V: TRBV6-1; J: TRBJ1-1; D: TRBD1; size: .; DNA: TGTGCCAGCAGCCCCGACAGGGGGGTAACTGAAGCTTTCTTT; CDR3: CASSPDRGVTEAFF
V: TRBV5-5; J: TRBJ2-3; D: .; size: .; DNA: TGTGCCAGCAGCTCCTGGTCCAACGGAGATACGCAGTATTTT; CDR3: CASSSWSNGDTQYF
V: TRBV7-9; J: TRBJ2-7; D: .; size: .; DNA: TGTGCCAGCAGCAAATCAGACTACGAGCAGTACTTC; CDR3: CASSKSDYEQYF
V: TRBV28; J: TRBJ1-6; D: .; size: .; DNA: TGTGCCAGCAGTCGCCGGGGATCGGGCTATAATTCACCCCTCCACTTT; CDR3: CASSRRGSGYNSPLHF
V: TRBV9; J: TRBJ1-2; D: .; size: few; DNA: TGTGCCAGCAGCGTATACTCCACCGCCTTTGAGCACTATGGCTACACCTTC; CDR3: CASSVYSTAFEHYGYTF
V: TRBV7-3; J: TRBJ1-3; D: TRBD1; size: .; DNA: TGTGCCAGCAGCGTTCGGGACAGGGACTTCTTCGGAAACACCATATATTTT; CDR3: CASSVRDRDFFGNTIYF
V: TRBV4-2; J: TRBJ2-3; D: TRBD2; size: .; DNA: TGTGCCAGCAGCCAACAACTAGCGGGGGGTACAGATACGCAGTATTTT; CDR3: CASSQQLAGGTDTQYF
V: TRBV6-1; J: TRBJ2-2; D: .; size: many; DNA: TGTGCCAGTAACGGGCGGGGAGAAACCGGGGAGCTGTTTTTT; CDR3: CASNGRGETGELFF
V: TRBV4-3; J: TRBJ2-3; D: TRBD2; size: .; DNA: TGCGCCAGCAGCCGAGAGCGGGGGGCTGATACGCAGTATTTT; CDR3: CASSRERGADTQYF
V: TRBV19; J: TRBJ1-1; D: TRBD1; size: .; DNA: TGTGCCATCGCGGACAGGCGGAACACTGAAGCTTTCTTT; CDR3: CAIADRRNTEAFF
V: TRBV30; J: TRBJ1-5; D: TRBD1; size: .; DNA: TGTGCCTGGAGTGTAAGGCCAGGGGGACCGATGAGGGGCCAGCCCCAGCATTTT; CDR3: CAWSVRPGGPMRGQPQHF
V: TRBV30; J: TRBJ2-7; D: .; size: .; DNA: TGTGCCTGGAGTACGGGCTACGAGCAGTACTTC; CDR3: CAWSTGYEQYF
V: TRBV5-1; J: TRBJ1-6; D: .; size: few; DNA: TGCGCCAGCAGCCCCGGTTCTCATCCCCTCCACTTT; CDR3: CASSPGSHPLHF
V: TRBV5-6; J: TRBJ2-7; D: TRBD1; size: .; DNA: TGTGCCAGCAGCTACGCCGGGACAGGGGCGTCCTACGAGCAGTACTTC; CDR3: CASSYAGTGASYEQYF
V: TRBV28; J: TRBJ1-1; D: TRBD1; size: .; DNA: TGTGCCAGCAGTTTAAGAAACAGGGGGAACACTGAAGCTTTCTTT; CDR3: CASSLRNRGNTEAFF
V: TRBV9; J: TRBJ1-2; D: TRBD1; size: once; DNA: TGTGCCAGCAGCGGCGACAGGGATGGCTACACCTTC; CDR3: CASSGDRDGYTF
V: TRBV9; J: TRBJ2-1; D: TRBD2; size: .; DNA: TGTGCCAGCAGCGTCTACAGCGGGGGCTCCAATGAGCAGTTCTTC; CDR3: CASSVYSGGSNEQFF
V: TRBV7-6; J: TRBJ2-3; D: TRBD2; size: once; DNA: TGTGCCAGCAGCACGACTAGCGGGAGAGATACGCAGTATTTT; CDR3: CASSTTSGRDTQYF
V: TRBV9; J: TRBJ2-1; D: .; size: few; DNA: TGTGCCAGCAGCCCCTGGCGGGATCGCTACAATGAGCAGTTCTTC; CDR3: CASSPWRDRYNEQFF
V: TRBV2; J: TRBJ1-1; D: .; size: .; DNA: TGTGCCATCGTCGACAGATACACTGAAGCTTTCTTT; CDR3: CAIVDRYTEAFF
V: TRBV6-5; J: TRBJ2-3; D: TRBD2; size: .; DNA: TGTGCCAGCACCCTCACCGGGGGGTCCACAGATACGCAGTATTTT; CDR3: CASTLTGGSTDTQYF
V: TRBV28; J: TRBJ1-5; D: TRBD1; size: .; DNA: TGTGCCAGCAGTGGGACAGAGCAGCGTAATCAGCCCCAGCATTTT; CDR3: CASSGTEQRNQPQHF
V: TRBV5-8; J: TRBJ2-7; D: TRBD1; size: .; DNA: TGTGCCAGCAGCTTGTGGGACAGGGGGTCCGACGAGCAGTACTTC; CDR3: CASSLWDRGSDEQYF
V: TRBV5-1; J: TRBJ1-1; D: TRBD1; size: .; DNA: TGCGCCAGCAGCCTAAGACAGGGAGACATGAACACTGAAGCTTTCTTT; CDR3: CASSLRQGDMNTEAFF
V: TRBV30; J: TRBJ2-7; D: .; size: .; DNA: TGTGCCTGGAGTTCCAACACCGAGCAGTACTTC; CDR3: CAWSSNTEQYF
V: TRBV4-1; J: TRBJ1-6; D: TRBD1; size: .; DNA: TGCGCCAGCAGCCGTCCGGGACAGGGCCAGCTACGGTATAATTCACCCCTCCACTTT; CDR3: CASSRPGQGQLRYNSPLHF
V: TRBV5-8; J: TRBJ2-1; D: .; size: .; DNA: TGTGCCAGCAGCCGGGGACACCACATAAAGAATGAGCAGTTCTTC; CDR3: CASSRGHHIKNEQFF
V: TRBV5-6; J: TRBJ2-4; D: .; size: .; DNA: TGTGCCAGCAGCAAGGGGGAGGGGAACATTCAGTACTTC; CDR3: CASSKGEGNIQYF
V: TRBV27; J: TRBJ2-1; D: TRBD2; size: .; DNA: TGTGCCAGCAGTGGGAGCGGGGGGGCCCATGAGCAGTTCTTC; CDR3: CASSGSGGAHEQFF
V: TRBV7-3; J: TRBJ2-1; D: .; size: .; DNA: TGTGCCAGCAGCCAAGGGGGGGCAAGGGGGCAGTTCTTC; CDR3: CASSQGGARGQFF
V: TRBV13; J: TRBJ2-7; D: .; size: .; DNA: TGTGCCAGCAGCTTATCAGACAGCAACTACGAGCAGTACTTC; CDR3: CASSLSDSNYEQYF
V: TRBV6-4; J: TRBJ2-3; D: TRBD2; size: .; DNA: TGTGCCAGCAGTGCTTCGGGGGGGGGCACAGATACGCAGTATTTT; CDR3: CASSASGGGTDTQYF
V: TRBV28; J: TRBJ1-2; D: TRBD1; size: .; DNA: TGTGCCAGCAGCCCCGGGACAGGGGCCTTTGGCTACACCTTC; CDR3: CASSPGTGAFGYTF
V: TRBV4-3; J: TRBJ2-2; D: TRBD2; size: .; DNA: TGCGCCAGCAGCCAAGATCAGGGACTAGCGGGGGCAAACACCGGGGAGCTGTTTTTT; CDR3: CASSQDQGLAGANTGELFF
V: TRBV11-2; J: TRBJ2-1; D: .; size: once; DNA: TGTGCCAGCAGCCCAGGAGGGGCGGTCTCCTACAATGAGCAGTTCTTC; CDR3: CASSPGGAVSYNEQFF
V: TRBV7-9; J: TRBJ1-4; D: .; size: .; DNA: TGTGCCAGCAGCACCAACAGGGCCAGGGACGAAAAACTGTTTTTT; CDR3: CASSTNRARDEKLFF
V: TRBV6-6; J: TRBJ1-1; D: .; size: .; DNA: TGTGCCAGCAGCCCCACCCTATACACTGAAGCTTTCTTT; CDR3: CASSPTLYTEAFF
V: TRBV27; J: TRBJ1-1; D: .; size: .; DNA: TGTGCCAGCAGTCCGCCCCCCGACGGGGGCACTGAAGCTTTCTTT; CDR3: CASSPPPDGGTEAFF
V: TRBV4-1; J: TRBJ1-3; D: .; size: .; DNA: TGCGCCAGCAGCCAAGTGCAGGGAGGTGGAAACACCATATATTTT; CDR3: CASSQVQGGGNTIYF
V: TRBV4-3; J: TRBJ1-5; D: .; size: .; DNA: TGCGCCAGCAGCCAAGAATTGGACACCGAGCAGCATTTT; CDR3: CASSQELDTEQHF
V: TRBV4-1; J: TRBJ1-1; D: .; size: .; DNA: TGCGCCAGCAGCCAAGAAGGGCAGGGACTCAACACTGAAGCTTTCTTT; CDR3: CASSQEGQGLNTEAFF
V: TRBV6-1; J: TRBJ2-1; D: TRBD2; size: .; DNA: TGTGCCAGCAGTGAAGACGCTAGCGGGGGGAATGAGCAGTTCTTC; CDR3: CASSEDASGGNEQFF
V: TRBV6-1; J: TRBJ1-5; D: TRBD1; size: .; DNA: TGTGCCAGCCTAAACAGGGGGCGTCAGCCCCAGCATTTT; CDR3: CASLNRGRQPQHF